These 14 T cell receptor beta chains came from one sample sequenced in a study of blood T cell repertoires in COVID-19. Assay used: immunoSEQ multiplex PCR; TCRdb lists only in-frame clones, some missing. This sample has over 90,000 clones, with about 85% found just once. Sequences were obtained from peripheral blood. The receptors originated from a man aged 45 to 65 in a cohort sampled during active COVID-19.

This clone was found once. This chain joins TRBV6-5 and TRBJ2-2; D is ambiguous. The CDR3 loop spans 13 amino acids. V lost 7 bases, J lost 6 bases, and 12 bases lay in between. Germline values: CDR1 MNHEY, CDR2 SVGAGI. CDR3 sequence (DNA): TGTGCCAGCACCCCCTTCTCCTCCGGGGAGCTGTTTTTT. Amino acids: CASTPFSSGELFF.

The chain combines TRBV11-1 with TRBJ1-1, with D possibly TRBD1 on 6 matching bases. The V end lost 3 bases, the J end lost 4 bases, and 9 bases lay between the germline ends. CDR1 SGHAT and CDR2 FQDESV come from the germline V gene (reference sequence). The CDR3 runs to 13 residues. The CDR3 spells CASSFQGTTEAFF. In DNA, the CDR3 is TGTGCCAGCAGCTTCCAGGGGACCACTGAAGCTTTCTTT.

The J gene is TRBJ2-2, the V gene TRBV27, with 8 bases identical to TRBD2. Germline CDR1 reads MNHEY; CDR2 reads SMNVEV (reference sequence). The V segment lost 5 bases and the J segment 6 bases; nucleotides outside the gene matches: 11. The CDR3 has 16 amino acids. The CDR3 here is CASSVRASGFSGELFF. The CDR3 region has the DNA TGTGCCAGCAGTGTAAGGGCTAGCGGGTTCTCCGGGGAGCTGTTTTTT.

CDR3: CASSRQGTNTEAFF. The DNA of the CDR3 is TGTGCCAGCAGTCGACAGGGGACGAACACTGAAGCTTTCTTT. V gene TRBV6-6 combines with J gene TRBJ1-1; 8 positions agree with TRBD1. Germline V gene sequence: CDR1 MNHNY, CDR2 SVGAGI (reference sequence). The CDR3 has 14 amino acids. V was pared by 5 bases and J by 1 base, with 3 bases of the junction left unmatched.

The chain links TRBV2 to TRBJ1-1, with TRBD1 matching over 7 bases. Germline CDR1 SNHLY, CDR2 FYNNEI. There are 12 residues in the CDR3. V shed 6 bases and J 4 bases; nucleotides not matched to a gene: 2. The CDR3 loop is CASRSGGTEAFF. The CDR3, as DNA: TGTGCCAGCAGATCAGGGGGCACTGAAGCTTTCTTT.

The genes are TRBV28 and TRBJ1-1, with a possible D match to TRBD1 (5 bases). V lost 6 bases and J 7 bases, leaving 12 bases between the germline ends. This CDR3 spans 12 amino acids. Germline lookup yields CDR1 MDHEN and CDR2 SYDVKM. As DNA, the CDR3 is TGTGCCAGCAGATACGACAGAAGTGAAGCTTTCTTT. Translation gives CASRYDRSEAFF. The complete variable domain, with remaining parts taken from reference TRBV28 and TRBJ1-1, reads DVKVTQSSRYLVKRTGEKVFLECVQDMDHENMFWYRQDPGLGLRLIYFSYDVKMKEKGDIPEGYSVSREKKERFSLILESASTNQTSMYLCASRYDRSEAFFGQGTRLTVV.

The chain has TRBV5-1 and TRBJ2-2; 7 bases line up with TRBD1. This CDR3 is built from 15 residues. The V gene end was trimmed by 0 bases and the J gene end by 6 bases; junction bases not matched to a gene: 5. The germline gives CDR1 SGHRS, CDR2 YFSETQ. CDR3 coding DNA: TGCGCCAGCAGCTTGGGACAGGGATGGGCCGGGGAGCTGTTTTTT. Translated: CASSLGQGWAGELFF.

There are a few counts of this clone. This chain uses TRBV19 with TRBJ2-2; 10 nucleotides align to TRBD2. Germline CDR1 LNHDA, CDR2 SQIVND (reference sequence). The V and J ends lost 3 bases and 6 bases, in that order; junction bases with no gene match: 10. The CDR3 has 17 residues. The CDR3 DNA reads TGTGCCAGTAGTATTCCAGTGGGGACTAGCGAGTCCGGGGAGCTGTTTTTT. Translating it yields CASSIPVGTSESGELFF.

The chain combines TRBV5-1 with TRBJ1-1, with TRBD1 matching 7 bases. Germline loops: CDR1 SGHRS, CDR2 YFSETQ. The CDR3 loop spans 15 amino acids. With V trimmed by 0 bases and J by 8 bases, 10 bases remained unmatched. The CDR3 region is CASSLDGDRSREAFF. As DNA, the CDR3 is TGCGCCAGCAGCTTGGACGGGGACAGAAGCCGAGAAGCTTTCTTT.

Written as DNA, the CDR3 is TGTGCCAGCAGGCGACCGGGACAGGGCGGTGAAAAACTGTTTTTT. Translation gives CASRRPGQGGEKLFF. The V gene is TRBV28, the J gene TRBJ1-4, with 9 bases matching TRBD1. Per germline, CDR1 MDHEN and CDR2 SYDVKM. The CDR3 is 15 amino acids. Trimming cost V 6 bases and J 7 bases; bases outside gene matches: 9.

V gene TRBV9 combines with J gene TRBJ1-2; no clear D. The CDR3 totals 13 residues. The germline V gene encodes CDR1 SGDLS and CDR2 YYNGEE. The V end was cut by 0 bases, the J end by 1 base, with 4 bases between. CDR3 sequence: CASSVEYNYGYTF. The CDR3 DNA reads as TGTGCCAGCAGCGTAGAATATAACTATGGCTACACCTTC. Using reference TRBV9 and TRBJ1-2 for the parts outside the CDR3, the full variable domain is DSGVTQTPKHLITATGQRVTLRCSPRSGDLSVYWYQQSLDQGLQFLIQYYNGEERAKGNILERFSAQQFPDLHSELNLSSLELGDSALYFCASSVEYNYGYTFGSGTRLTVV.

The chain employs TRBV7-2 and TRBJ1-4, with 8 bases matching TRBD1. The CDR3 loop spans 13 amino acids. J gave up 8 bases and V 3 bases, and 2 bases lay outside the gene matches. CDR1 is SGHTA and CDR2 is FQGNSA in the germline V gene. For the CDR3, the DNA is TGTGCCAGCAGCTTGCGACAGGGGGAAAAACTGTTTTTT. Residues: CASSLRQGEKLFF.

In nucleotides, the CDR3 is TGTGCCAGCAGCCAAGAGGGACAGCCCTCTGGAAACACCATATATTTT. Protein sequence: CASSQEGQPSGNTIYF. The gene calls are TRBV4-2 and TRBJ1-3, with 7 bases identical to TRBD1. The CDR3 consists of 16 residues. Looked up from germline, CDR1 is LGHNA and CDR2 is YNFKEQ. Germline trimming cut 0 bases from V and 0 bases from J; bases unmatched to any gene: 2.

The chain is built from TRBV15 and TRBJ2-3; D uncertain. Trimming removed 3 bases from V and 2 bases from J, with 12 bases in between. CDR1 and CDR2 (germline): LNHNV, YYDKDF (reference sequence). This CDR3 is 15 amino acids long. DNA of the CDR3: TGTGCCACCAGCAGCCGGGTTAGTCACACAGATACGCAGTATTTT. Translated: CATSSRVSHTDTQYF.